These 26 T cell receptor beta chains came from one sample sequenced in a study of blood T cells in healthy people across ages. PCR was performed a second time for about 7 to 11 cycles using a sample-barcoded 5' primer and a J-beta primer mix. TCRdb re-analysed the 5' RACE reads in MiXCR, keeping a single row per CDR3 protein. The table includes about 570,000 distinct CDR3 sequences, 27% detected once. The sequenced sample consisted of blood. The receptors here all came from a woman in her 70s in good health.

This clonotype has more than one count but fewer than ten. This rearrangement joins TRBV7-2 to TRBJ2-7; 9 bases fit TRBD2. CDR3 length: 15 amino acids. Trimming at V came to 1 base and at J to 7 bases, leaving 8 bases not matched to a gene. Germline-derived CDR1 and CDR2 are SGHTA and FQGNSA. The CDR3 region is CASSLDPSGVGEQYF. CDR3 DNA: TGTGCCAGCAGCTTAGATCCTAGCGGGGTAGGAGAGCAGTACTTC.

The CDR3 sequence is CAITGGSHGYTF. The CDR3 region has the DNA TGTGCCATCACAGGGGGATCCCATGGCTACACCTTC. The genes are TRBV10-3 and TRBJ1-2, with 7 bases aligning to TRBD1. V trimming: 7 bases; J trimming: 6 bases; junction bases outside the gene matches: 5. CDR3 length equals 12 residues. Germline V gene sequence: CDR1 ENHRY, CDR2 SYGVKD.

The chain has TRBV28 and TRBJ2-5; 9 nucleotides line up with TRBD2. This CDR3 spans 13 amino acids. J gave up 5 bases and V 9 bases, and 7 bases lay outside the gene matches. Germline V gene sequence: CDR1 MDHEN, CDR2 SYDVKM. CDR3 bases: TGTGCCAGTGGCGGGGGGGCACCGGAGACCCAGTACTTC. Residues: CASGGGAPETQYF.

The chain couples TRBV6-4 to TRBJ2-7; TRBD1 might be the D (6 bases). Germline V gives CDR1 MRHNA, CDR2 SNTAGT. V dropped 2 bases and J dropped 4 bases, with 18 bases sitting between them. This CDR3 is built from 16 residues. The CDR3 reads CASSDVPAGQRYEQYF. CDR3 nucleotides: TGTGCCAGCAGTGACGTCCCGGCTGGACAGAGATACGAGCAGTACTTC.

This clonotype has more than one count but fewer than ten. This chain connects TRBV12-3 or TRBV12-4 to TRBJ2-5, with D tentatively TRBD1 (5 bases). V dropped 3 bases and J dropped 10 bases, with 21 bases sitting between them. The CDR3 consists of 15 residues. CDR3 protein: CASSFRTGSRVSQYF. CDR3 nucleotide sequence: TGTGCCAGCAGTTTTCGAACAGGATCAAGAGTGAGCCAGTACTTC.

Only a few counts were recorded for this clonotype. The chain carries TRBV9 and TRBJ2-2; weak D call: TRBD1 (5 bases). Germline V gene lookup returns CDR1 SGDLS and CDR2 YYNGEE. V was pared by 0 bases and J by 1 base, with 7 bases between. This CDR3 spans 15 amino acids. The CDR3, as DNA: TGTGCCAGCAGCGTAGAGGGGCAGAACACCGGGGAGCTGTTTTTT. Its translation: CASSVEGQNTGELFF.

This clonotype was observed a few times. One junction end disagrees with the germline gene, perhaps due to a read error. The chain couples TRBV6-2 or TRBV6-3 to TRBJ2-5; TRBD2 agrees at 8 bases. From germline, CDR1 is MNHEY and CDR2 SVGEGT. The CDR3 spans 13 residues. The CDR3 loop is CASGVAGGETQCF. CDR3 nucleotide sequence: TGTGCCAGCGGGGTCGCGGGGGGAGAGACCCAGTGCTTC.

This clonotype was detected a few times. The chain links TRBV11-2 to TRBJ2-1, with a tentative D call TRBD2 (5 bases). The assigned J gene may be wrong: the sequence end matches TRBJ2-5 better. This CDR3 comprises 17 residues. Per germline, CDR1 SGHAT and CDR2 FQNNGV. CDR3 sequence reads: CASSSLWVPADPMTQYF. The CDR3, as DNA: TGTGCCAGCAGCTCCCTATGGGTTCCAGCGGATCCCATGACCCAGTACTTC.

This clonotype has only a few counts. V and J are TRBV5-1 and TRBJ2-5; weak D call: TRBD1 (5 bases). The CDR3 consists of 13 residues. In germline, CDR1 is SGHRS, CDR2 YFSETQ. V dropped 7 bases and J dropped 2 bases, with 12 bases sitting between them. The CDR3 loop is CASHRRTQETQYF. The CDR3 bases are TGCGCCAGCCATCGACGGACACAAGAGACCCAGTACTTC.

This clonotype was picked up a small number of times. V and J are TRBV20-1 and TRBJ2-7, with 9 bases matching TRBD1. Germline assignment: CDR1 DFQATT and CDR2 SNEGSKA (reference sequence). V gave up 5 bases and J gave up 6 bases; unmatched junction bases: 8. This CDR3 has 13 amino acids. This CDR3 reads CSALDRGISEQYF. DNA of the CDR3: TGCAGTGCTCTCGACAGGGGGATATCCGAGCAGTACTTC.

This clonotype was detected only a few times. This rearrangement joins TRBV7-2 to TRBJ1-2, with D perhaps TRBD1 (5 bases). The CDR3 is 13 residues long. Germline CDR1 reads SGHTA; CDR2 reads FQGNSA. Trimming stripped 3 bases from V and 8 bases from J, with 13 bases between. This chain's CDR3 is CASSFDSLGGYTF. CDR3 DNA: TGTGCCAGCAGCTTTGACAGTCTAGGCGGCTACACCTTC. Full variable domain (rest looked up from reference TRBV7-2 and TRBJ1-2): GAGVSQSPSNKVTEKGKDVELRCDPISGHTALYWYRQSLGQGLEFLIYFQGNSAPDKSGLPSDRFSAERTGGSVSTLTIQRTQQEDSAVYLCASSFDSLGGYTFGSGTRLTVV.

The chain is built from TRBV6-5 and TRBJ2-1, with no clear D. This CDR3 has 11 amino acids. Germline V gene lookup returns CDR1 MNHEY and CDR2 SVGAGI. Trimming pared 6 bases from V and 9 bases from J, leaving 9 bases between. The CDR3 sequence: CASRRRAEQFF. The CDR3 DNA reads as TGTGCCAGCAGGCGCCGGGCTGAGCAGTTCTTC.

Many counts were recorded for this clonotype. The chain has TRBV4-3 and TRBJ2-4; no definite D call. Germline V gene lookup returns CDR1 LGHNA and CDR2 YSLEER. This CDR3 is 14 amino acids long. The ends were cut back, 0 bases at V and 0 bases at J, with 3 bases in the middle. Here the CDR3 reads CASSQDLAKNIQYF. The CDR3 region has the DNA TGCGCCAGCAGCCAAGATCTAGCCAAAAACATTCAGTACTTC.

This clonotype has a handful of counts. The chain joins TRBV6-5 to TRBJ1-5, with D hard to call. The germline V gene encodes CDR1 MNHEY and CDR2 SVGAGI. Trimming removed 0 bases from V and 4 bases from J, with 10 bases in between. This CDR3 is built from 15 residues. The CDR3 here is CASSYSAARNQPQHF. CDR3 DNA sequence: TGTGCCAGCAGTTACTCTGCGGCGCGGAATCAGCCCCAGCATTTT.

The CDR3 is CSVDDNNEQFF. DNA of the CDR3: TGCAGCGTTGATGATAACAATGAGCAGTTCTTC. The chain employs TRBV29-1 and TRBJ2-1; D not certain. The length of the CDR3 is 11 residues. The V end lost 3 bases, the J end lost 5 bases, and 5 bases lay between the germline ends. The germline V gene has CDR1 SQVTM and CDR2 ANQGSEA.

The rearrangement links TRBV6-6 to TRBJ1-4; TRBD1 might be the D (6 bases). This CDR3 comprises 15 residues. Germline CDR1 MNHNY, CDR2 SVGAGI (reference sequence). Trimming pared 1 base from V and 4 bases from J, leaving 10 bases between. The DNA for the CDR3 is TGTGCCAGCAGTTACTGGAGCAGGGGTAATGAAAAACTGTTTTTT. This gives the protein CASSYWSRGNEKLFF.

The chain joins TRBV10-3 to TRBJ2-3; D is possibly TRBD1 (7 bases). Trimming cost V 3 bases and J 3 bases, with 13 bases left between them. The CDR3 consists of 15 residues. Germline V lookup: CDR1 ENHRY, CDR2 SYGVKD. CDR3 DNA: TGTGCCATCAGTGAAGGCCCAGGGGGGACAGATACGCAGTATTTT. Amino acid sequence: CAISEGPGGTDTQYF.

This chain uses TRBV7-9 with TRBJ2-6; D ambiguous. Germline CDR1 SEHNR, CDR2 FQNEAQ (reference sequence). V lost 0 bases, J lost 3 bases, and 9 bases lay in between. The CDR3 consists of 16 residues. CDR3 loop: CASSLAGSLGANVLTF. The CDR3, as DNA: TGTGCCAGCAGCTTAGCGGGGTCTCTTGGGGCCAACGTCCTGACTTTC.

The rearrangement joins TRBV7-2 to TRBJ2-4, with TRBD2 identical over 11 bases. CDR3 length equals 18 residues. V shed 2 bases and J 0 bases; nucleotides not matched to a gene: 6. CDR1 SGHTA and CDR2 FQGNSA come from the germline V gene. CDR3 in amino acids: CASSLLAGGLLAKNIQYF. The CDR3 DNA follows: TGTGCCAGCAGCTTACTAGCGGGGGGATTACTAGCCAAAAACATTCAGTACTTC.

The chain couples TRBV20-1 to TRBJ1-5; TRBD1 might be the D (5 bases). Trimming shortened V by 6 bases and J by 0 bases, and 9 bases separated the two germline ends. The CDR3 loop spans 13 amino acids. Germline V gene lookup returns CDR1 DFQATT and CDR2 SNEGSKA (reference sequence). The CDR3 region has the DNA TGCAGTGCACAGGTACATAGCAATCAGCCCCAGCATTTT. Translation: CSAQVHSNQPQHF.

V is TRBV6-5 and J is TRBJ2-5, with TRBD2 as a possible D gene (5 bases). TRBJ2-7 explains the end of the DNA better; the J call may be wrong. Per germline, CDR1 MNHEY and CDR2 SVGAGI. This CDR3 comprises 16 residues. As DNA, the CDR3 is TGTGCCAGCAGTTACTCGAGGCGGGTCGGTGTAGACGAGCAGTACTTC. Protein product: CASSYSRRVGVDEQYF.

This clonotype was seen more than once but under ten times. This sequence joins TRBV5-1 and TRBJ2-1; 11 bases line up with TRBD2. V was pared by 0 bases and J by 5 bases, with 1 base of the junction left unmatched. Germline loops: CDR1 SGHRS, CDR2 YFSETQ. The CDR3 totals 15 residues. The CDR3 DNA sequence: TGCGCCAGCAGCTTGGTAGCGGGGGGGGACAATGAGCAGTTCTTC. This gives the protein CASSLVAGGDNEQFF.

This clonotype was recorded once. The chain uses TRBV20-1 and TRBJ1-6; 8 bases fit TRBD1. CDR3 size: 14 residues. With V trimmed by 6 bases and J by 6 bases, 7 bases remained unmatched. The germline V gene has CDR1 DFQATT and CDR2 SNEGSKA (reference sequence). The CDR3 is CSARQGPFNSPLHF. The DNA for the CDR3 is TGCAGTGCGAGACAGGGGCCTTTTAATTCACCCCTCCACTTT.

This clonotype has a handful of counts. The chain combines TRBV3-1 with TRBJ2-5; 7 bases line up with TRBD2. Germline trimming cut 3 bases from V and 2 bases from J; bases unmatched to any gene: 9. CDR3 length: 16 residues. Germline loops: CDR1 LGHDT, CDR2 YNNKEL (reference sequence). DNA for the CDR3: TGTGCCAGCAGCCACCCGCGGGGGACCAGACAAGAGACCCAGTACTTC. It yields the protein CASSHPRGTRQETQYF.

The chain employs TRBV12-3 or TRBV12-4 and TRBJ2-3, with 8 bases fitting TRBD2. The CDR3 totals 16 residues. The V segment lost 6 bases and the J segment 6 bases; nucleotides outside the gene matches: 14. The CDR3 here is CASRANPGLEADTQYF. CDR3 nucleotides: TGTGCCAGCAGAGCTAACCCGGGACTAGAGGCGGATACGCAGTATTTT.

The genes are TRBV24-1 and TRBJ1-4; no clear D. CDR3 length equals 15 residues. V shed 4 bases and J shed 7 bases, with 15 bases lying between them. CDR1 and CDR2 from the germline V gene are KGHDR and SFDVKD. The CDR3 loop reads CATSDPRVAGEKLFF. The CDR3 DNA is TGTGCCACCAGTGACCCCCGGGTGGCGGGTGAAAAACTGTTTTTT.